Sequencing of this T cell receptor (beta chain) was carried out in a study of T cell responses to AZD1222 COVID-19 vaccine. Findings of the study overall: Donors were mostly white British, more females; clonal diversity possibly underestimated. Rises in breadth and depth of Spike-specific TCRs came after two AZD1222 doses.

With regard to this clone: Its antigen is as yet unknown.

Germline CDR1 and CDR2: GTSNPN and SVGIG (reference sequence). This CDR3 spans 14 amino acids. Unmatched junction bases numbered 10, after V lost 3 bases and J lost 9 bases. The repertoire was sequenced with immunoSEQ multiplex PCR; TCRdb's copy has only in-frame clones and lacks some. The table lists 140,000 or so clones, around 92% of them singletons, with more than 10% in the top ten. The TCR sequence derives from an adult who had recovered from COVID-19. The chain carries TRBV30 and TRBJ2-3, with TRBD2 matching 9 bases. The sample in question was peripheral blood, obtained after recovery from COVID-19. CDR3 in amino acids: CAWRSGQGLATQYF. The CDR3 nucleotides read TGTGCCTGGAGGTCGGGTCAGGGACTAGCCACGCAGTATTTT.